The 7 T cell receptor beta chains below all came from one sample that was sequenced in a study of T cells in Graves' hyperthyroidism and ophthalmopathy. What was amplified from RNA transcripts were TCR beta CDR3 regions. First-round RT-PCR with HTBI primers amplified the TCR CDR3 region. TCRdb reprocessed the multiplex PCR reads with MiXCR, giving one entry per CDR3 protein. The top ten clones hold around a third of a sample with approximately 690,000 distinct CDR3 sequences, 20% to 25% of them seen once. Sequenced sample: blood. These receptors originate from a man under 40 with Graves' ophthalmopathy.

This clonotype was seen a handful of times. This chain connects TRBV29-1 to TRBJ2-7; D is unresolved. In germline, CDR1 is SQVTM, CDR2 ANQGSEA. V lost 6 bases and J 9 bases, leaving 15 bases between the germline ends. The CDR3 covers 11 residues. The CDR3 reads CSVWYSFGQYF. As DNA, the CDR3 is TGCAGCGTCTGGTACAGTTTCGGGCAGTACTTC.

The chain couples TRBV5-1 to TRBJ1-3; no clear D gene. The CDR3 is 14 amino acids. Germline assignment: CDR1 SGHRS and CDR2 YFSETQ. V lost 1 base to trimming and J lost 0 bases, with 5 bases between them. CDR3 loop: CASSLKGSGNTIYF. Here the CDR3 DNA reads TGCGCCAGCAGCTTGAAAGGCTCTGGAAACACCATATATTTT.

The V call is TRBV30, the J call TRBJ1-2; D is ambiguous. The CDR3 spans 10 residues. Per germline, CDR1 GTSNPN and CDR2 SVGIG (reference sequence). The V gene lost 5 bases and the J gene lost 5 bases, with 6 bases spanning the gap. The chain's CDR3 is CAWGIYGYTF. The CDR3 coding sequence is TGTGCCTGGGGGATTTATGGCTACACCTTC.

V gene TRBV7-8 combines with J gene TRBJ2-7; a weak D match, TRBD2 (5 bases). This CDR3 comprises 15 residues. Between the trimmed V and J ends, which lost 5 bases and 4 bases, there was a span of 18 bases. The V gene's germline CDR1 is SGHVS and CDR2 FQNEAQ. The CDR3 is CASSPVRTGGYEQYF. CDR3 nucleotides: TGTGCCAGCAGCCCCGTGCGGACGGGCGGGTACGAGCAGTACTTC. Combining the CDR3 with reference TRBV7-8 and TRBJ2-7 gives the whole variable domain GAGVSQSPRYKVAKRGQDVALRCDPISGHVSLFWYQQALGQGPEFLTYFQNEAQLDKSGLPSDRFFAERPEGSVSTLKIQRTQQEDSAVYLCASSPVRTGGYEQYFGPGTRLTVT.

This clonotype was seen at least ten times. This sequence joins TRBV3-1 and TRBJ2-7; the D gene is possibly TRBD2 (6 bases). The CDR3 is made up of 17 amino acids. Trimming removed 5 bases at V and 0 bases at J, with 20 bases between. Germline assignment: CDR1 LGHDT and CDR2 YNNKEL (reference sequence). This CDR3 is CASSRDLGGLLSYEQYF. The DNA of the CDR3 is TGTGCCAGCAGCAGGGACTTAGGCGGGCTTCTCTCCTACGAGCAGTACTTC.

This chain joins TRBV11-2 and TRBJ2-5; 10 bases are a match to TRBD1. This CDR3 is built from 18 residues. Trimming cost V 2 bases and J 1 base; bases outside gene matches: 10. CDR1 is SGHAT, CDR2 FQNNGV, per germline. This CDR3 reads CASSLLIGTGDFQETQYF. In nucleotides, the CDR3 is TGTGCCAGCAGCTTATTAATAGGGACAGGGGATTTCCAAGAGACCCAGTACTTC.

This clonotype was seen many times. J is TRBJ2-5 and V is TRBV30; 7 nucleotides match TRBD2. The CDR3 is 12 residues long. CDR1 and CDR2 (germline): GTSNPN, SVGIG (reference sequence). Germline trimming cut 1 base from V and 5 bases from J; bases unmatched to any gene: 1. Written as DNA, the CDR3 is TGTGCCTGGAGTGGGGAGGGGGAGACCCAGTACTTC. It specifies CAWSGEGETQYF.